These 32 T cell receptor beta chains were sequenced from one sample in a study of neurological immune-mediated disorders. TCRdb fed the 5' RACE reads into MiXCR, producing one record per CDR3 protein. The sample records tens of thousands of distinct CDR3 sequences, about 2.5% being singletons. Sequencing was performed on PBMCs. These receptors were collected from a woman in her thirties with multiple sclerosis.

This clonotype appeared many times. The chain recombines TRBV21-1 with TRBJ1-3; the table's D call of TRBD1 was not tested on the DNA. TRBV21-1 constitutes a pseudogene. This CDR3 comprises 18 residues. DNA for the CDR3: TGTGCCAGCAGCGAAGGGGGGCCGGGACAGCCATCTGGAAACACCATATATTTT. Residues: CASSEGGPGQPSGNTIYF.

The sample holds many counts of this clonotype. The chain recombines TRBV7-2 with TRBJ1-2; no reliable D call. CDR1 SGHTA and CDR2 FQGNSA come from the germline V gene. V gave up 5 bases and J gave up 4 bases, with 14 bases separating them. This CDR3 has 14 residues. The CDR3 protein is CASSPAGITYGYTF. The CDR3 DNA reads as TGTGCCAGCAGCCCCGCCGGCATAACCTATGGCTACACCTTC.

This clonotype has a count of ten or more. The chain uses TRBV28 and TRBJ1-1; no definite D call. Trimming shortened V by 5 bases and J by 0 bases, and 16 bases separated the two germline ends. The CDR3 has 16 amino acids. CDR1 MDHEN and CDR2 SYDVKM come from the germline V gene. The CDR3 is CASSPDGHIMNTEAFF. CDR3 coding DNA: TGTGCCAGCAGTCCCGACGGCCACATAATGAACACTGAAGCTTTCTTT. Full variable domain (missing parts from reference TRBV28 and TRBJ1-1): DVKVTQSSRYLVKRTGEKVFLECVQDMDHENMFWYRQDPGLGLRLIYFSYDVKMKEKGDIPEGYSVSREKKERFSLILESASTNQTSMYLCASSPDGHIMNTEAFFGQGTRLTVV.

In this sample, this clonotype turned up many times. The rearrangement joins TRBV7-2 to TRBJ2-4; the D call may be TRBD1 or TRBD2 (6 bases each). The germline V gene encodes CDR1 SGHTA and CDR2 FQGNSA. There are 17 residues in the CDR3. V dropped 4 bases and J dropped 3 bases, with 19 bases sitting between them. CDR3 in amino acids: CASSSGGGGTHKNIQYF. In nucleotides, the CDR3 is TGTGCCAGCAGCTCCGGGGGTGGGGGGACACACAAAAACATTCAGTACTTC.

This clonotype was found many times. The rearrangement links TRBV7-2 to TRBJ2-6; D remains unclear. Germline CDR1 is SGHTA and CDR2 is FQGNSA. This CDR3 has 15 residues. Trimming took 5 bases from V and 0 from J, leaving 8 bases between them. The CDR3 loop reads CASSHFDSGANVLTF. For the CDR3, the DNA is TGTGCCAGCAGCCATTTTGACTCTGGGGCCAACGTCCTGACTTTC.

Many counts were recorded for this clonotype. The chain employs TRBV7-2 and TRBJ1-4; D remains ambiguous. Looked up from germline, CDR1 is SGHTA and CDR2 is FQGNSA. V lost 4 bases to trimming and J lost 0 bases, with 9 bases between them. CDR3 length: 15 amino acids. The CDR3 protein is CASSSQTATNEKLFF. The CDR3 nucleotides read TGTGCCAGCAGCTCTCAGACGGCAACTAATGAAAAACTGTTTTTT.

In this sample, this clonotype turned up many times. The genes are TRBV27 and TRBJ1-1, with D possibly being TRBD1 (5 bases). This CDR3 has 15 residues. The germline gives CDR1 MNHEY, CDR2 SMNVEV (reference sequence). V lost 6 bases and J lost 2, with 16 bases in between. Written as DNA, the CDR3 is TGTGCCAGCAGGCGCCCTGGACACTCAAACACTGAAGCTTTCTTT. It specifies CASRRPGHSNTEAFF.

This clonotype was detected ten times or more. V usage is TRBV7-9 and J usage is TRBJ2-1; 7 nucleotides match TRBD2. The V and J ends lost 1 base and 2 bases, in that order; junction bases with no gene match: 8. In germline, CDR1 is SEHNR, CDR2 FQNEAQ (reference sequence). The CDR3 has 17 residues. The CDR3 protein is CASSLGTGEGPYNEQFF. In DNA, the CDR3 is TGTGCCAGCAGCTTAGGGACGGGGGAGGGCCCCTACAATGAGCAGTTCTTC.

The table lists this clonotype with a few counts. The chain combines TRBV2 with TRBJ1-1, with a weak D call TRBD1 (5 bases). This CDR3 spans 15 amino acids. The V gene's germline CDR1 is SNHLY and CDR2 FYNNEI. V shed 4 bases and J shed 5 bases, with 17 bases lying between them. The CDR3 DNA sequence: TGTGCCAGCAGTGGGGGAAGACGGGAGGGGACTGAAGCTTTCTTT. Protein sequence: CASSGGRREGTEAFF.

In this sample, this clonotype turned up a few times. V is TRBV7-9 and J is TRBJ1-5; D possibly corresponds to TRBD1 (5 bases). Germline assignment: CDR1 SEHNR and CDR2 FQNEAQ (reference sequence). The CDR3 extends over 15 amino acids. With 5 bases removed from V and 5 bases from J, the gap between germline ends came to 16 bases. CDR3 DNA: TGTGCCAGCAGCGCATCAGGGAAGGTTGATCAGCCCCAGCATTTT. Protein product: CASSASGKVDQPQHF.

This clonotype was recorded many times. V and J are TRBV29-1 and TRBJ1-4; D is ambiguous. Deletions cut 0 bases from V and 3 bases from J, with 5 bases between. This CDR3 region has 13 residues. Germline V CDR1 and CDR2: SQVTM, ANQGSEA. The CDR3 bases are TGCAGCGTTGAAGAAGGTGCTAATGAAAAACTGTTTTTT. Residues: CSVEEGANEKLFF.

This clonotype was seen repeatedly, ten times or more. The rearrangement joins TRBV20-1 to TRBJ2-1, with a tentative D call TRBD2 (5 bases). CDR1 and CDR2 (germline): DFQATT, SNEGSKA (reference sequence). This CDR3 has 12 amino acids. Between the trimmed V and J ends, which lost 0 bases and 8 bases, there was a span of 8 bases. CDR3 in amino acids: CSARDLRDEQFF. Here the CDR3 DNA reads TGCAGTGCTAGAGATCTGCGGGATGAGCAGTTCTTC.

The chain recombines TRBV7-9 with TRBJ1-1, with 8 bases fitting TRBD1. The ends lost 5 bases at V and 3 bases at J; junction bases unmatched: 5. CDR3 length: 14 amino acids. Germline CDR1 reads SEHNR; CDR2 reads FQNEAQ (reference sequence). The CDR3 protein is CASSQGQGDTEAFF. The CDR3 coding sequence is TGTGCCAGCAGCCAAGGACAGGGCGACACTGAAGCTTTCTTT.

At least ten counts were recorded for this clonotype. The V call is TRBV29-1, the J call TRBJ2-2, with a weak D call TRBD2 (5 bases). V lost 2 bases and J 6 bases, leaving 13 bases between the germline ends. Germline values: CDR1 SQVTM, CDR2 ANQGSEA. The CDR3 length is 14 residues. CDR3 sequence reads: CSVEFTGIPGELFF. DNA for the CDR3: TGCAGCGTTGAATTTACCGGGATCCCCGGGGAGCTGTTTTTT.

In this sample, this clonotype turned up many times. The rearrangement links TRBV4-3 to TRBJ2-2; D is ambiguous. The germline gives CDR1 LGHNA, CDR2 YSLEER. There are 17 residues in the CDR3. V was pared by 1 base and J by 5 bases, with 17 bases between. CDR3 nucleotides: TGCGCCAGCAGCCAAGGACGTGGGCTAATGGATACCGGGGAGCTGTTTTTT. Translating it yields CASSQGRGLMDTGELFF.

The chain recombines TRBV7-2 with TRBJ2-5; TRBD2 matches 12 bases. Losses at the gene ends were 5 bases for V and 4 bases for J; bases not matched to a gene: 8. This CDR3 has 16 residues. Germline V gives CDR1 SGHTA, CDR2 FQGNSA. The CDR3 DNA reads as TGTGCCAGCAGCGTAGGACTAGCGGGATGGGGAGAGACCCAGTACTTC. Its protein is CASSVGLAGWGETQYF.

This clonotype was counted many times. The chain uses TRBV20-1 and TRBJ1-5; 7 bases map to TRBD1. Unmatched junction bases numbered 12, after V lost 6 bases and J lost 4 bases. Per the germline V gene, CDR1 is DFQATT and CDR2 is SNEGSKA (reference sequence). The CDR3 runs to 15 residues. The CDR3 DNA sequence: TGCAGTGCCAGCGTCAGACAGGGATCTAATCAGCCCCAGCATTTT. Amino acid sequence: CSASVRQGSNQPQHF.

This clonotype was seen repeatedly, ten times or more. The gene calls are TRBV5-1 and TRBJ2-1; TRBD2 is a possible D gene (6 bases). Germline V gives CDR1 SGHRS, CDR2 YFSETQ. This CDR3 spans 15 amino acids. V gave up 4 bases and J gave up 0 bases, with 11 bases separating them. CDR3 residues: CASSRVGGSYNEQFF. Here the CDR3 DNA reads TGCGCCAGCAGCCGGGTCGGGGGCTCCTACAATGAGCAGTTCTTC.

This clonotype occurred many times. V usage is TRBV9 and J usage is TRBJ2-2; 8 bases agree with TRBD2. The germline V gene has CDR1 SGDLS and CDR2 YYNGEE. The CDR3 spans 16 residues. With 0 bases clipped from V and 5 bases from J, the junction kept 6 bases outside the gene matches. The CDR3 reads CASSVVSGSGTGELFF. For the CDR3, the DNA is TGTGCCAGCAGCGTAGTAAGCGGGAGCGGTACCGGGGAGCTGTTTTTT.

Of note for this clonotype: This may come from a read error, since a much larger clone is one base off. CDR3 nucleotide sequence: TGTGCCAGCTCACCACAGGGACTAGCGGGAGTAAATGAGCAGTTCTTC. It translates to CASSPQGLAGVNEQFF. The chain joins TRBV18 to TRBJ2-1; TRBD2 matches at 14 bases. CDR1 is KGHSH, CDR2 LQKENI, per germline. CDR3 length: 16 amino acids. V lost 1 base, J lost 7 bases, and 3 bases stayed unmatched.

This clonotype was found many times. V and J are TRBV10-3 and TRBJ2-5; 8 nucleotides agree with TRBD2. Germline CDR1 and CDR2: ENHRY and SYGVKD. The V segment lost 6 bases and the J segment 4 bases; nucleotides outside the gene matches: 7. This CDR3 has 14 residues. The CDR3 DNA sequence: TGTGCCATCAGGGCGGGAGGTCCCGCAGAGACCCAGTACTTC. Its translation is CAIRAGGPAETQYF.

At least ten counts were recorded for this clonotype. CDR3: CASSQRWAFFSGANVLTF. Written as DNA, the CDR3 is TGCGCCAGCAGCCAACGGTGGGCGTTCTTCTCTGGGGCCAACGTCCTGACTTTC. V gene TRBV4-3 combines with J gene TRBJ2-6; D unresolved. The CDR3 loop spans 18 amino acids. V was pared by 2 bases and J by 0 bases, with 14 bases between. CDR1 and CDR2 from the germline V gene are LGHNA and YSLEER.

This clonotype was picked up many times. The CDR3 protein is CSFRTGRETQYF. CDR3 DNA: TGCAGCTTTCGGACAGGGAGAGAGACCCAGTACTTC. The gene calls are TRBV29-1 and TRBJ2-5, with 8 nucleotides matching TRBD1. The junction had 6 bases not matched to a gene; V was cut back by 8 bases and J by 4 bases. This CDR3 region has 12 residues. From germline, CDR1 is SQVTM and CDR2 ANQGSEA.

This clonotype was detected many times. The chain recombines TRBV20-1 with TRBJ2-7; D gene ambiguous. V lost 0 bases, J lost 1 base, and 10 bases lay in between. Germline loops: CDR1 DFQATT, CDR2 SNEGSKA (reference sequence). This CDR3 spans 14 amino acids. This chain's CDR3 is CSAREKRPSYEQYF. The CDR3 DNA reads as TGCAGTGCTAGAGAGAAGCGCCCATCCTACGAGCAGTACTTC.

This clonotype was observed at least ten times. This sequence joins TRBV27 and TRBJ2-1, with D hard to call. The germline CDR1 and CDR2 sequences are MNHEY and SMNVEV (reference sequence). Trimming removed 1 base at V and 6 bases at J, with 7 bases between. The CDR3 sequence is 13 residues long. Here the CDR3 DNA reads TGTGCCAGCAGTTTATGGACGAGCAATGAGCAGTTCTTC. This codes for CASSLWTSNEQFF.

The table lists this clonotype with many counts. The CDR3 sequence: CASSLGGGGPYNEQFF. In DNA form, the CDR3 reads TGCGCCAGCAGCCTCGGTGGGGGGGGCCCCTACAATGAGCAGTTCTTC. The rearrangement uses TRBV5-1 and TRBJ2-1; maybe TRBD2 (7 bases). Germline V lookup: CDR1 SGHRS, CDR2 YFSETQ. The CDR3 runs to 16 residues. Trimming cost V 4 bases and J 2 bases, with 16 bases left between them.

This clonotype has at least ten counts. V and J are TRBV20-1 and TRBJ2-7, with D maybe TRBD2 (6 bases). Per germline, CDR1 DFQATT and CDR2 SNEGSKA (reference sequence). With 2 bases removed from V and 2 bases from J, the gap between germline ends came to 10 bases. This CDR3 is 13 amino acids long. The CDR3 bases are TGCAGTGCTAGATTGGCGGGGACCTACGAGCAGTACTTC. Amino acid sequence: CSARLAGTYEQYF.

This clonotype was seen at least ten times. This sequence joins TRBV28 and TRBJ1-2; no reliable D call. The V end lost 5 bases, the J end lost 4 bases, and 8 bases lay between the germline ends. CDR3 length: 12 amino acids. In germline, CDR1 is MDHEN, CDR2 SYDVKM. The DNA for the CDR3 is TGTGCCAGCAGTACCCGGACCTATGGCTACACCTTC. Its protein is CASSTRTYGYTF.

V usage is TRBV9 and J usage is TRBJ1-5; 7 bases are shared with TRBD1. Trimming at V came to 3 bases and at J to 0 bases, leaving 3 bases not matched to a gene. This CDR3 has 15 residues. Germline V gene lookup returns CDR1 SGDLS and CDR2 YYNGEE. CDR3 amino acids: CASSAGTVSNQPQHF. The CDR3 DNA reads as TGTGCCAGCAGCGCCGGGACAGTTAGCAATCAGCCCCAGCATTTT.

This clonotype was observed many times. The chain uses TRBV5-5 and TRBJ2-1, with 8 nucleotides matching TRBD1. Germline V gene data show CDR1 as SGHKS and CDR2 as YYEKEE (reference sequence). The CDR3 totals 15 residues. Trimming at V came to 3 bases and at J to 5 bases, leaving 7 bases not matched to a gene. CDR3 coding DNA: TGTGCCAGCAGCTCCCCAGGGGGCCAAAACAATGAGCAGTTCTTC. Its protein is CASSSPGGQNNEQFF.

This clonotype occurred many times. The chain employs TRBV5-1 and TRBJ1-1; 9 bases map to TRBD1. Germline CDR1 reads SGHRS; CDR2 reads YFSETQ. The ends lost 4 bases at V and 5 bases at J; junction bases unmatched: 6. The CDR3 covers 14 residues. CDR3 sequence: CASSPGQGLTEAFF. CDR3 DNA: TGCGCCAGCAGCCCCGGACAGGGGCTTACTGAAGCTTTCTTT.

This clonotype was seen at least ten times. The genes are TRBV29-1 and TRBJ2-3, with 7 bases that match TRBD2. The J segment lost 1 base and the V segment lost 2 bases, leaving 6 bases of the junction unmatched. This CDR3 contains 15 residues. Germline CDR1 SQVTM, CDR2 ANQGSEA. The CDR3 region is CSVERSSGRTDTQYF. The CDR3 DNA is TGCAGCGTTGAACGATCTAGCGGACGCACAGATACGCAGTATTTT.